A single sample gave rise to the 12 T cell receptor beta chains below, sequenced in a study of CD8 T cells in Susac syndrome. An amount of RNA that ranged from roughly 0.5 to 1 ug was reverse transcribed with random hexamers. TCRdb itself ran the immunoSEQ multiplex PCR reads through MiXCR, one entry per CDR3 protein. The sample lists about 69,000 distinct CDR3 sequences; 85% to 95% were seen once. Specimen: CD8+ T cells from PBMCs. The receptors were gathered from a human donor in good health.

The genes are TRBV2 and TRBJ1-1; D ambiguous. CDR1 and CDR2 (germline): SNHLY, FYNNEI. This CDR3 is built from 11 residues. With 6 bases removed from V and 7 bases from J, the gap between germline ends came to 9 bases. The CDR3 here is CASSLSLEAFF. The CDR3 DNA reads TGTGCCAGCAGCCTTAGCCTTGAAGCTTTCTTT.

The chain combines TRBV19 with TRBJ1-1; the match to TRBD1 covers 8 bases. CDR1 and CDR2 (germline): LNHDA, SQIVND (reference sequence). This CDR3 contains 17 residues. Trimming took 1 base from V and 0 from J; bases not matched to a gene: 7. CDR3 coding DNA: TGTGCCAGTAGTATAGGGCAGGGGGCGGCGATGAACACTGAAGCTTTCTTT. Protein product: CASSIGQGAAMNTEAFF.

The chain uses TRBV7-8 and TRBJ2-3; 11 bases match TRBD2. CDR1 and CDR2 from the germline V gene are SGHVS and FQNEAQ. V lost 3 bases to trimming and J lost 4 bases; unmatched junction nucleotides: 15. This CDR3 contains 19 residues. This CDR3 is CASSLRTDSGGEGADTQYF. The CDR3 DNA sequence: TGTGCCAGCAGCTTGCGGACGGATAGCGGGGGGGAGGGAGCAGATACGCAGTATTTT.

The V call is TRBV4-3, the J call TRBJ2-1; 7 positions agree with TRBD2. Germline CDR1 LGHNA, CDR2 YSLEER. The V gene end was trimmed by 2 bases and the J gene end by 5 bases; junction bases not matched to a gene: 9. The CDR3 consists of 16 residues. This CDR3 is CASSQSAAGDHNEQFF. In nucleotides, the CDR3 is TGCGCCAGCAGCCAATCCGCGGCGGGAGACCACAATGAGCAGTTCTTC.

The V and J genes are TRBV4-3 and TRBJ2-3, with TRBD2 as a possible D gene (5 bases). V was pared by 0 bases and J by 0 bases, with 16 bases between. CDR1 LGHNA and CDR2 YSLEER come from the germline V gene. The CDR3 runs 18 residues. In DNA form, the CDR3 reads TGCGCCAGCAGCCAAGATCTTTCCAGCGGCACTAGCACAGATACGCAGTATTTT. Translating it yields CASSQDLSSGTSTDTQYF.

This chain uses TRBV7-8 with TRBJ2-3; D may match TRBD1 or TRBD2 (5 bases each). Trimming shortened V by 8 bases and J by 4 bases, and 16 bases separated the two germline ends. This CDR3 region has 14 residues. Germline V gene lookup returns CDR1 SGHVS and CDR2 FQNEAQ. The CDR3: CASEGTERPDTQYF. CDR3 coding DNA: TGTGCCAGCGAAGGGACGGAGAGGCCAGATACGCAGTATTTT.

V is TRBV6-5 and J is TRBJ2-7; 9 nucleotides match TRBD2. V dropped 0 bases and J dropped 4; count of bases not matched to a gene: 4. The germline CDR1 and CDR2 sequences are MNHEY and SVGAGI. This CDR3 contains 15 residues. CDR3 sequence: CASSYSGTSLYEQYV. CDR3 nucleotides: TGTGCCAGCAGTTACTCGGGGACTAGCTTATACGAGCAGTACGTC.

The rearrangement links TRBV13 to TRBJ2-2; D not certain. This CDR3 has 13 amino acids. CDR1 and CDR2 from the germline V gene are PRHDT and FYEKMQ (reference sequence). The V gene lost 5 bases and the J gene lost 2 bases, with 6 bases spanning the gap. CDR3 DNA sequence: TGTGCCAGCAGCCCTATAAACACCGGGGAGCTGTTTTTT. This translates into CASSPINTGELFF.

The chain carries TRBV11-2 and TRBJ2-3, with 9 bases identical to TRBD2. The J segment lost 2 bases and the V segment lost 2 bases, leaving 8 bases of the junction unmatched. The CDR3 is 17 amino acids. Germline V lookup: CDR1 SGHAT, CDR2 FQNNGV. The CDR3 here is CASSLFQASGVTDTQYF. In DNA form, the CDR3 reads TGTGCCAGCAGCTTATTTCAGGCTAGCGGGGTCACAGATACGCAGTATTTT.

CDR3 coding DNA: TGCGCCAGCAGCCAAGTGGGACGGCTGAACACTGAAGCTTTCTTT. It is translated as CASSQVGRLNTEAFF. The chain has TRBV4-1 and TRBJ1-1, with D tentatively TRBD1 (5 bases). This CDR3 has 15 amino acids. Deletions cut 1 base from V and 0 bases from J, with 9 bases between. The germline CDR1 and CDR2 sequences are MGHRA and YSYEKL.

The J gene is TRBJ1-1, the V gene TRBV29-1; 10 bases fit TRBD1. After removal of 3 bases from V and 3 bases from J, the junction contained 4 bases not matched to a gene. This CDR3 has 14 amino acids. Germline CDR1 is SQVTM and CDR2 is ANQGSEA. CDR3 DNA: TGCAGCGTTGAGGACAGGGGGAAGGACACTGAAGCTTTCTTT. Amino acid sequence: CSVEDRGKDTEAFF.

This chain uses TRBV7-9 with TRBJ2-4; D possibly uses TRBD1 or TRBD2 (6 bases each). The CDR3 loop spans 14 amino acids. The germline V gene encodes CDR1 SEHNR and CDR2 FQNEAQ (reference sequence). Trimming removed 4 bases from V and 5 bases from J, with 12 bases in between. CDR3: CASSSGDTENIQYF. The DNA of the CDR3 is TGTGCCAGCAGCTCGGGGGACACCGAAAACATTCAGTACTTC.